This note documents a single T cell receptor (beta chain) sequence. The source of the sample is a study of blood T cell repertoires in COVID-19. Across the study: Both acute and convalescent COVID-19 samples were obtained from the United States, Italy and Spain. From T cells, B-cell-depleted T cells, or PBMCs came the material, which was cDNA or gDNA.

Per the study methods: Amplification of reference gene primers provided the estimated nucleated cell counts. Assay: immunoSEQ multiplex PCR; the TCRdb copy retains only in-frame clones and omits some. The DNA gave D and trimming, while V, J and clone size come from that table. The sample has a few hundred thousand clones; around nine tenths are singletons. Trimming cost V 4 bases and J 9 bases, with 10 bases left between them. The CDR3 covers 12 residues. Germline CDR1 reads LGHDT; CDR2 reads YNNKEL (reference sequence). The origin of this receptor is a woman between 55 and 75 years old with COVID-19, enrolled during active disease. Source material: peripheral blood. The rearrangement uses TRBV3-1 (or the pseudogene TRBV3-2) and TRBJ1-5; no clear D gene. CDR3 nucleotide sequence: TGTGCCAGCAGCCCAGGCGTGGGGCCCCAGCATTTT. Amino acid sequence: CASSPGVGPQHF.